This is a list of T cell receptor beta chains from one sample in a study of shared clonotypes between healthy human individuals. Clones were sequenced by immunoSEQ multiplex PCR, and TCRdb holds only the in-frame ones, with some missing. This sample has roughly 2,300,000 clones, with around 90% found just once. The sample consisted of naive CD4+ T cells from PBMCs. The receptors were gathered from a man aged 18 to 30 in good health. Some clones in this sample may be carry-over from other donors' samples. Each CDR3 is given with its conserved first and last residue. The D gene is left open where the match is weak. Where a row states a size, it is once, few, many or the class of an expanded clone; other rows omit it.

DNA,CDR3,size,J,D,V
TGTGCCAGCAGCGGACAGACAATGGGGACCCAGTACTTC,CASSGQTMGTQYF,-,TRBJ2-5,-,TRBV6-1
TGTGCCAGCAGTTTACAGGACTATGGCTACACCTTC,CASSLQDYGYTF,-,TRBJ1-2,-,TRBV28
TGCGCCAGCAGCCTTTCGGATTCCTCGTACGGCTACACCTTC,CASSLSDSSYGYTF,-,TRBJ1-2,-,TRBV4-3
TGTGCCAGCAGTTTATTTGGCGACAGGGCAGAAGAAGCTTTCTTT,CASSLFGDRAEEAFF,-,TRBJ1-1,TRBD1,TRBV27
TGTGCCAGTAGCCACGGGGATAGGGTGAACACTGAAGCTTTCTTT,CASSHGDRVNTEAFF,-,TRBJ1-1,-,TRBV19
TGCGCCAGCAGCCAAGCCGGGCCCGGGGAGCAGTACTTC,CASSQAGPGEQYF,once,TRBJ2-7,-,TRBV4-3
TGTGCCAGCAGCGTTGACAGGGGGGACACCATATATTTT,CASSVDRGDTIYF,-,TRBJ1-3,TRBD1,TRBV7-3
TGTGCCAGCAGCTTCCGTTCGCAGGGGGGCCAAGAGACCCAGTACTTC,CASSFRSQGGQETQYF,once,TRBJ2-5,-,TRBV11-3
TGTGCCAGCAGCTTATGGGTGGGGCCCCAAGAGACCCAGTACTTC,CASSLWVGPQETQYF,-,TRBJ2-5,-,TRBV7-2
TGTGCCAGCAGTATAGTCAGACTAGCGGCCTCTCAAGAGACCCAGTACTTC,CASSIVRLAASQETQYF,-,TRBJ2-5,TRBD2,TRBV28
TGTGCCAGCTCACCACGAACACAGTCCTACGAGCAGTACTTC,CASSPRTQSYEQYF,once,TRBJ2-7,-,TRBV18
TGTGCCAGCAGCCCCATCGGGAGAGATACGCAGTATTTT,CASSPIGRDTQYF,-,TRBJ2-3,-,TRBV9
TGTGCCTGGAGACAGGGCCTGAACACTGAAGCTTTCTTT,CAWRQGLNTEAFF,-,TRBJ1-1,-,TRBV30
TGTGCCAGCAACAAAGGGATAGCGTACAACTCCTACGAGCAGTACTTC,CASNKGIAYNSYEQYF,-,TRBJ2-7,-,TRBV7-8
TGTGCCATCAGTGAGACCCACAGGGGCCCTTTAACAGATACGCAGTATTTT,CAISETHRGPLTDTQYF,-,TRBJ2-3,TRBD1,TRBV10-3
TGTGCCAGCAGTTTTCGAGGCAATCAGCCCCAGCATTTT,CASSFRGNQPQHF,once,TRBJ1-5,-,TRBV6-5
TGTGCCAGCAGTTTAGGCTCGAGGGGACGGGAGACCCAGTACTTC,CASSLGSRGRETQYF,-,TRBJ2-5,-,TRBV28
TGTGCCAGCTCACTAGCAGCGGCCCTTGGAACAGATACGCAGTATTTT,CASSLAAALGTDTQYF,-,TRBJ2-3,-,TRBV18